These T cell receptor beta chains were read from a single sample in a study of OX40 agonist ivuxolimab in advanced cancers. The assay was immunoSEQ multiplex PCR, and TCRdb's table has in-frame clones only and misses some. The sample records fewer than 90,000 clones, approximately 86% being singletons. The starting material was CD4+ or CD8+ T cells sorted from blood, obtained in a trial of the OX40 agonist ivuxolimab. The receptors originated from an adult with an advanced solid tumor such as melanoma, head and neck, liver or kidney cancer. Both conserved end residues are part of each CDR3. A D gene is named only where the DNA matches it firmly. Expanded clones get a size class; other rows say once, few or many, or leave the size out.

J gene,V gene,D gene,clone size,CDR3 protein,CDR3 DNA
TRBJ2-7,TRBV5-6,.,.,CASSSLSPQGGSPYEQYF,TGTGCCAGCAGCTCCCTCAGTCCCCAGGGTGGCAGCCCCTACGAGCAGTACTTC
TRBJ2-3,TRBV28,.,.,CASTDYTSTDTQYF,TGTGCCAGCACGGACTATACTAGCACAGATACGCAGTATTTT
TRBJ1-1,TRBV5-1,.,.,CASSLARGWGDTEAFF,TGCGCCAGCAGCTTGGCCAGGGGATGGGGAGACACTGAAGCTTTCTTT
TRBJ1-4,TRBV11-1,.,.,CASSGREGEKLFF,TGTGCCAGCAGCGGACGAGAGGGGGAAAAACTGTTTTTT
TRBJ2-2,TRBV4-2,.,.,CASSHIGISGTGELFF,TGTGCCAGCAGCCATATCGGAATTTCGGGCACCGGGGAGCTGTTTTTT
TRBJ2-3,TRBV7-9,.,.,CASSPQEDTQYF,TGTGCCAGCAGCCCCCAGGAAGATACGCAGTATTTT
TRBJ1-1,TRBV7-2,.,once,CASSLLQERGRPFF,TGTGCCAGCAGCTTACTACAGGAGCGGGGCCGACCTTTCTTT
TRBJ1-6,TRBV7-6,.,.,CASSGGLRDSPLHF,TGTGCCAGCAGCGGAGGCCTCCGGGATTCACCCCTCCACTTT
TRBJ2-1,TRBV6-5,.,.,CASSYPLGEQFF,TGTGCCAGCAGTTACCCCCTCGGAGAGCAGTTCTTC
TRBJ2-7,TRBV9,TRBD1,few,CASSARDRSYEQYF,TGTGCCAGCAGCGCCCGGGACAGGTCCTACGAGCAGTACTTC
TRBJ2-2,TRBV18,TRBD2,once,CASSPGTTNTGELFF,TGTGCCAGCTCACCCGGGACTACGAACACCGGGGAGCTGTTTTTT
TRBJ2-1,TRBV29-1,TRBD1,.,CSVTGVYNEQFF,TGCAGCGTGACAGGGGTTTACAATGAGCAGTTCTTC
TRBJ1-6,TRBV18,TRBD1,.,CASSPYEGAENSPLHF,TGTGCCAGCTCACCATACGAGGGGGCAGAGAATTCACCCCTCCACTTT
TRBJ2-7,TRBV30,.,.,CAWDSQGTGEQYF,TGTGCCTGGGACTCTCAGGGTACGGGCGAGCAGTACTTC
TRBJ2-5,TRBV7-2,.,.,CASRGHIKETQYF,TGTGCCAGCAGGGGGCACATAAAAGAGACCCAGTACTTC
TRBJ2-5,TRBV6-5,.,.,CASSGPGGRETQYF,TGTGCCAGCAGCGGCCCAGGGGGGAGGGAGACCCAGTACTTC
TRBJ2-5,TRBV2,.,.,CASSSGGRETQYF,TGTGCCAGCAGTTCGGGGGGCCGGGAGACCCAGTACTTC
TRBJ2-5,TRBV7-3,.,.,CASSLEVGRPQYF,TGTGCCAGCAGCTTAGAGGTCGGTAGGCCCCAGTACTTC
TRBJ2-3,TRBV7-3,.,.,CASSPGTDTQYF,TGTGCCAGCAGCCCCGGGACAGATACGCAGTATTTT
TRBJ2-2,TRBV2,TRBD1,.,CASSGQGAITGELFF,TGTGCCAGCAGTGGACAGGGGGCAATCACCGGGGAGCTGTTTTTT